This TCR beta chain was captured by sequencing in a study of Graves' ophthalmopathy and Graves' hyperthyroidism. Study-level background: Ophthalmopathy absent within 18 months of follow-up marked hyperthyroidism as stable.

Only newly diagnosed hyperthyroidism patients aged 18 to 65, with under 2 months' duration, were enrolled. Whole-study results and caveats: Also, most clonotypes expanded in the thyroid above 0.001 frequency appeared in blood.

The TCR beta CDR3 regions underwent amplification from RNA transcripts. First-round RT-PCR employed HTBI primers, with a second-round multiplex PCR after it. A single record per CDR3 protein comes from TCRdb applying MiXCR to the multiplex PCR reads. The sample lists 450,000 to 600,000 distinct CDR3 sequences; about two fifths were seen once. With respect to this clonotype: Its target is unknown.

CDR1 SNHLY and CDR2 FYNNEI come from the germline V gene. The CDR3 length is 12 residues. V lost 7 bases and J 5 bases, leaving 11 bases between the germline ends. The sequenced sample was peripheral blood or thyroid tissue (not recorded which). This TCR came from an adult man with Graves' hyperthyroidism. The V gene is TRBV2, the J gene TRBJ2-5, with D possibly being TRBD1 (6 bases). Here the CDR3 DNA reads TGTGCCAGCAAGGAAGGGGGTGAGACCCAGTACTTC. Its protein product is CASKEGGETQYF.